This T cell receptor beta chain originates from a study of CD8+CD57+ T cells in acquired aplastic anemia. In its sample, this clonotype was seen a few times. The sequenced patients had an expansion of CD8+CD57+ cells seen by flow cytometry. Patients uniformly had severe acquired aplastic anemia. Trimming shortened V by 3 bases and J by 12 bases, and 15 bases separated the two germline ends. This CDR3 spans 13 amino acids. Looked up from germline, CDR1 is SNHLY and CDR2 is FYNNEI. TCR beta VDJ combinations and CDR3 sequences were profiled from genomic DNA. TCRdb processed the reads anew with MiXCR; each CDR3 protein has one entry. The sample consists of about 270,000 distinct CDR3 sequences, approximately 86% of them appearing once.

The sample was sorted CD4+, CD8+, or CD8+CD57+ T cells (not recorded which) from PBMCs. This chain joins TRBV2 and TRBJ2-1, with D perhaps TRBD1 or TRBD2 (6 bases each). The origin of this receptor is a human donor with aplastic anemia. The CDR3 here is CASSDGGTHTQFF. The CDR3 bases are TGTGCCAGCAGTGATGGGGGGACACATACGCAGTTCTTC. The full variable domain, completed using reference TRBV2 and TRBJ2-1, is EPEVTQTPSHQVTQMGQEVILRCVPISNHLYFYWYRQILGQKVEFLVSFYNNEISEKSEIFDDQFSVERPDGSNFTLKIRSTKLEDSAMYFCASSDGGTHTQFFGPGTRLTVL.